Presented here are 31 T cell receptor beta chains from one specimen sequenced in a study of T cell changes during pregnancy in multiple sclerosis. TCRdb keeps only in-frame clones here, not all; method: immunoSEQ multiplex PCR. The data contain more than 30,000 clones, about 90% of them singletons. The sample here was CD4+ T cells from peripheral blood mononuclear cells, taken before pregnancy. These TCRs come from a female donor with multiple sclerosis, enrolled in a pregnancy study.

CDR3 nucleotides: TGTGCCAGCAGCTACAGCGGGGGGTTCTACAATGAGCAGTTCTTC. This encodes CASSYSGGFYNEQFF. The rearrangement links TRBV7-3 to TRBJ2-1; TRBD2 agrees at 9 bases. Germline V CDR1 and CDR2: SGHTA, FQGTGA. V lost 4 bases, J lost 3 bases, and 4 bases stayed unmatched. The CDR3 consists of 15 residues.

This chain connects TRBV2 to TRBJ1-1; D is ambiguous. The CDR3 is 12 residues long. Germline CDR1 is SNHLY and CDR2 is FYNNEI. Trimming took off 1 base at V and 10 bases at J, with 10 bases between the two ends. The CDR3 sequence is CASSEDLNRAFF. DNA of the CDR3: TGTGCCAGCAGTGAAGACTTGAACCGAGCTTTCTTT.

This chain links TRBV6-6 with TRBJ1-5; 7 nucleotides agree with TRBD1. Trimming took 6 bases from V and 6 from J; bases not matched to a gene: 5. Germline values: CDR1 MNHNY, CDR2 SVGAGI (reference sequence). The CDR3 covers 13 residues. CDR3 residues: CASRYRGFQPQHF. For the CDR3, the DNA is TGTGCCAGCAGGTACAGGGGTTTTCAGCCCCAGCATTTT.

This clone was seen a handful of times. This chain uses TRBV27 with TRBJ1-2; D is uncertain. CDR1 and CDR2 from the germline V gene are MNHEY and SMNVEV (reference sequence). The CDR3 has 14 amino acids. The ends were cut back, 2 bases at V and 4 bases at J, with 11 bases in the middle. The CDR3 reads CASSLRGWGYGYTF. The CDR3 nucleotides are TGTGCCAGCAGTTTACGAGGGTGGGGCTATGGCTACACCTTC.

V is TRBV7-2 and J is TRBJ1-3; tentative D call: TRBD1 (6 bases). This CDR3 region has 15 residues. Germline V gives CDR1 SGHTA, CDR2 FQGNSA. Trimming pared 1 base from V and 4 bases from J, leaving 11 bases between. The CDR3 protein is CASSLDRVSGNTIYF. The CDR3, as DNA: TGTGCCAGCAGCTTAGACAGGGTGTCCGGAAACACCATATATTTT. Together with reference TRBV7-2 and TRBJ1-3, the CDR3 gives the full variable domain: GAGVSQSPSNKVTEKGKDVELRCDPISGHTALYWYRQSLGQGLEFLIYFQGNSAPDKSGLPSDRFSAERTGGSVSTLTIQRTQQEDSAVYLCASSLDRVSGNTIYFGEGSWLTVV.

This clone appeared once. The chain has TRBV6-5 and TRBJ1-3; D is possibly TRBD1 (5 bases). CDR3 size: 15 residues. V gave up 5 bases and J gave up 2 bases, with 13 bases separating them. Per germline, CDR1 MNHEY and CDR2 SVGAGI. The CDR3 bases are TGTGCCAGCAGTGGGGGGTGGGCAGCTGGAAACACCATATATTTT. Its translation: CASSGGWAAGNTIYF.

The chain recombines TRBV6-5 with TRBJ2-2; 7 bases align to TRBD1. CDR1 is MNHEY and CDR2 is SVGAGI in the germline V gene. The CDR3 covers 15 residues. The V and J ends lost 5 bases and 4 bases, in that order; junction bases with no gene match: 7. Written as DNA, the CDR3 is TGTGCCAGCAGTAGACAGGGTCCGTTCACCGGGGAGCTGTTTTTT. It is translated as CASSRQGPFTGELFF.

This rearrangement joins TRBV19 to TRBJ2-6; D gene ambiguous. V gave up 11 bases and J gave up 0 bases, with 17 bases separating them. CDR3 length equals 16 residues. Per germline, CDR1 LNHDA and CDR2 SQIVND (reference sequence). CDR3 nucleotide sequence: TGTGCCGGCCGGAGATATAGCTCCTCTGGGGCCAACGTCCTGACTTTC. This sequence encodes CAGRRYSSSGANVLTF.

The chain couples TRBV5-4 to TRBJ2-3; perhaps TRBD1 as D (6 bases). Trimming took off 6 bases at V and 2 bases at J, with 16 bases between the two ends. CDR1 SGHNT and CDR2 YYREEE come from the germline V gene (reference sequence). This CDR3 contains 15 residues. CDR3 nucleotides: TGTGCCAGCACCCCAGGGGCAGGGGCCACAGATACGCAGTATTTT. Residues: CASTPGAGATDTQYF.

This clone was counted a single time. This chain uses TRBV6-5 with TRBJ2-3; D unclear. Per the germline V gene, CDR1 is MNHEY and CDR2 is SVGAGI. This CDR3 has 14 residues. Deletions cut 7 bases from V and 2 bases from J, with 13 bases between. This CDR3 reads CASTLTTATDTQYF. CDR3 DNA: TGTGCCAGCACCCTGACAACAGCCACAGATACGCAGTATTTT.

This clone showed up just a few times. This chain uses TRBV7-3 with TRBJ2-3, with 7 bases fitting TRBD1. CDR1 and CDR2 from the germline V gene are SGHTA and FQGTGA. V shed 2 bases and J 6 bases; nucleotides not matched to a gene: 5. The CDR3 spans 14 residues. CDR3: CASSLEGAGDTQYF. CDR3 bases: TGTGCCAGCAGCTTAGAGGGGGCAGGGGATACGCAGTATTTT.

This sequence joins TRBV2 and TRBJ2-7; D is perhaps TRBD2 (7 bases). The CDR3 is made up of 12 amino acids. The V gene lost 7 bases and the J gene lost 9 bases, with 16 bases spanning the gap. In germline, CDR1 is SNHLY, CDR2 FYNNEI. The CDR3 DNA reads TGTGCCAGCACCTTCCGGGGGGCAGGGCAGTACTTC. Amino acid sequence: CASTFRGAGQYF.

The chain is built from TRBV5-4 and TRBJ1-2, with unresolved D. The V end lost 0 bases, the J end lost 6 bases, and 6 bases lay between the germline ends. The CDR3 runs 12 residues. Per germline, CDR1 SGHNT and CDR2 YYREEE (reference sequence). CDR3 loop: CASSLDQNGYTF. The DNA for the CDR3 is TGTGCCAGCAGCTTGGACCAGAATGGCTACACCTTC.

This clone was seen only a few times. This sequence joins TRBV7-2 and TRBJ1-1, with 8 bases lining up with TRBD1. Per the germline V gene, CDR1 is SGHTA and CDR2 is FQGNSA. J was trimmed by 5 bases and V by 5 bases; bases with no gene match: 7. The CDR3 sequence is 14 residues long. The DNA for the CDR3 is TGTGCCAGCAGCCTGGACAGGGTCAGGACTGAAGCTTTCTTT. This codes for CASSLDRVRTEAFF.

The rearrangement links TRBV5-1 to TRBJ2-7; D is ambiguous. This CDR3 is 14 amino acids long. Per the germline V gene, CDR1 is SGHRS and CDR2 is YFSETQ. Trimming took 1 base from V and 1 from J, leaving 9 bases between them. The CDR3: CASSLTPHSYEQYF. CDR3 nucleotides: TGCGCCAGCAGCTTGACACCTCATTCCTACGAGCAGTACTTC.

This chain joins TRBV9 and TRBJ1-2; a weak D match, TRBD1 (5 bases). Trimming removed 3 bases at V and 8 bases at J, with 11 bases between. This CDR3 contains 12 residues. The germline CDR1 and CDR2 sequences are SGDLS and YYNGEE. The CDR3 region is CASSATRGGYTF. Here the CDR3 DNA reads TGTGCCAGCAGCGCGACAAGGGGCGGCTACACCTTC.

The rearrangement uses TRBV9 and TRBJ2-1; D is possibly TRBD2 (7 bases). Germline CDR1 reads SGDLS; CDR2 reads YYNGEE. CDR3 length: 18 amino acids. V lost 3 bases and J lost 6, with 25 bases in between. Here the CDR3 DNA reads TGTGCCAGCAGCGCAAATTTGGGGGGGGGCCTTAACAGCAATGAGCAGTTCTTC. Translating it yields CASSANLGGGLNSNEQFF.

The chain couples TRBV23-1 to TRBJ2-1, with 7 bases that match TRBD1. TRBV23-1 is an open reading frame, and its role is uncertain. This CDR3 comprises 16 residues. Trimming cost V 3 bases and J 6 bases; bases outside gene matches: 11. The CDR3 bases are TGCGCCAGCAGTCAGATACAGGGGCGGGTATTCAATGAGCAGTTCTTC. This encodes CASSQIQGRVFNEQFF.

The genes are TRBV9 and TRBJ2-7; the match to TRBD1 covers 7 bases. This CDR3 spans 14 amino acids. The germline V gene encodes CDR1 SGDLS and CDR2 YYNGEE. V was pared by 3 bases and J by 0 bases, with 3 bases of the junction left unmatched. The CDR3 here is CASSATGSSYEQYF. As DNA, the CDR3 is TGTGCCAGCAGCGCGACAGGGAGCTCCTACGAGCAGTACTTC. Full variable domain (rest looked up from reference TRBV9 and TRBJ2-7): DSGVTQTPKHLITATGQRVTLRCSPRSGDLSVYWYQQSLDQGLQFLIQYYNGEERAKGNILERFSAQQFPDLHSELNLSSLELGDSALYFCASSATGSSYEQYFGPGTRLTVT.

The chain carries TRBV30 and TRBJ2-3; TRBD2 agrees at 11 bases. V was clipped by 6 bases and J by 1 base; unmatched bases: 3. The CDR3 loop spans 14 amino acids. In germline, CDR1 is GTSNPN, CDR2 SVGIG (reference sequence). CDR3 nucleotide sequence: TGTGCCTGCCCGACTAGCGGGGGCACAGATACGCAGTATTTT. Translation: CACPTSGGTDTQYF.

The chain employs TRBV5-1 and TRBJ1-1; D gene ambiguous. Trimming removed 3 bases at V and 6 bases at J, with 12 bases between. The CDR3 contains 13 residues. CDR1 and CDR2 (germline): SGHRS, YFSETQ. As DNA, the CDR3 is TGCGCCAGCAGCTGGAACGCCGCGGCTGAAGCTTTCTTT. Its translation: CASSWNAAAEAFF.

The chain joins TRBV2 to TRBJ1-2; D is undetermined. Germline CDR1 and CDR2: SNHLY and FYNNEI. The CDR3 sequence is 13 residues long. With 4 bases removed from V and 1 base from J, the gap between germline ends came to 7 bases. The CDR3 region is CASSGSVNYGYTF. In DNA form, the CDR3 reads TGTGCCAGCAGTGGTTCGGTTAACTATGGCTACACCTTC.

The CDR3 protein is CAIRMNTEAFF. The CDR3 nucleotides are TGTGCCATCCGTATGAACACTGAAGCTTTCTTT. This chain joins TRBV10-3 and TRBJ1-1; unclear D gene. The CDR3 has 11 amino acids. Germline CDR1 reads ENHRY; CDR2 reads SYGVKD. V dropped 8 bases and J dropped 0 bases, with 4 bases sitting between them.

The V gene is TRBV4-1, the J gene TRBJ2-7; a weak D match, TRBD2 (5 bases). Trimming cost V 3 bases and J 3 bases, with 15 bases left between them. From germline, CDR1 is MGHRA and CDR2 YSYEKL. The CDR3 is 15 residues long. The DNA of the CDR3 is TGCGCCAGCAGCCATGGGCCTAGGAGGAACTACGAGCAGTACTTC. Its translation: CASSHGPRRNYEQYF.

The chain links TRBV2 to TRBJ1-2, with D tentatively TRBD1 (5 bases). The CDR3 has 14 amino acids. Germline CDR1 is SNHLY and CDR2 is FYNNEI. V gave up 6 bases and J gave up 6 bases, with 17 bases separating them. Here the CDR3 reads CASSQFGGVDGYTF. The CDR3 region has the DNA TGTGCCAGCAGCCAGTTCGGAGGGGTAGATGGCTACACCTTC.

The CDR3 region is CASSLEVFAGGSFQQYF. The CDR3 DNA reads TGCGCCAGCAGCTTGGAAGTCTTCGCGGGGGGGTCTTTCCAGCAGTACTTC. The chain carries TRBV5-1 and TRBJ2-7; TRBD2 agrees at 9 bases. V was pared by 0 bases and J by 8 bases, with 15 bases of the junction left unmatched. CDR3 length: 17 residues. Germline values: CDR1 SGHRS, CDR2 YFSETQ.

Points on this clone: Additional DNA sequences in this sample encode the identical CDR3. This chain joins TRBV6-6 and TRBJ1-3, with D possibly TRBD1 on 6 matching bases. This CDR3 has 13 amino acids. V lost 6 bases and J lost 1, with 7 bases in between. Per the germline V gene, CDR1 is MNHNY and CDR2 is SVGAGI (reference sequence). CDR3 residues: CASRQGSGNTIYF. The CDR3 DNA follows: TGTGCCAGCAGGCAGGGGTCTGGAAACACCATATATTTT.

The chain employs TRBV6-5 and TRBJ2-7; weak D call: TRBD1 (6 bases). V was trimmed by 5 bases and J by 0 bases, leaving 14 bases between them. Looked up from germline, CDR1 is MNHEY and CDR2 is SVGAGI. The CDR3 spans 15 residues. The CDR3 sequence: CASSTPGQSSYEQYF. Written as DNA, the CDR3 is TGTGCCAGCAGTACCCCCGGACAGTCCTCCTACGAGCAGTACTTC.

The chain uses TRBV5-1 and TRBJ1-6, with D possibly being TRBD1 (6 bases). This CDR3 has 14 amino acids. With 4 bases removed from V and 6 bases from J, the gap between germline ends came to 11 bases. From germline, CDR1 is SGHRS and CDR2 YFSETQ. The CDR3 region is CASSPGTTNSPLHF. DNA for the CDR3: TGCGCCAGCAGCCCCGGGACAACTAATTCACCCCTCCACTTT.

This chain uses TRBV28 with TRBJ1-5; the D is unclear. Germline CDR1 reads MDHEN; CDR2 reads SYDVKM. CDR3 length: 12 residues. V was shortened by 4 bases and J by 5 bases, with 6 bases between the two germline ends. The CDR3 loop reads CASSSSDQPQHF. The CDR3 nucleotides read TGTGCCAGCAGTTCCTCAGATCAGCCCCAGCATTTT.

The chain employs TRBV6-5 and TRBJ2-5; a possible D gene is TRBD1 (6 bases). Germline CDR1 and CDR2: MNHEY and SVGAGI. V was cut by 7 bases and J by 0 bases, with 12 bases left in between. The CDR3 is 14 residues long. This CDR3 is CASKRTADQETQYF. The CDR3 region has the DNA TGTGCCAGCAAAAGGACAGCCGACCAAGAGACCCAGTACTTC.